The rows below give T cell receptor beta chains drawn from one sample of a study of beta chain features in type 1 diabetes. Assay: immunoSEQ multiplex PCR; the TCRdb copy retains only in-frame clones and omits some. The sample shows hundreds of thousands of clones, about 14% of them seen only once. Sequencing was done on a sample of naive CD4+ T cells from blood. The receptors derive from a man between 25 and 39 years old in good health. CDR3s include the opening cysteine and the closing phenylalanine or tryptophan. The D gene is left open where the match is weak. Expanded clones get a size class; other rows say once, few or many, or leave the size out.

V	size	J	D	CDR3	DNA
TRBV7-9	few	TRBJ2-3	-	CASSPTGLFTDTQYF	TGTGCCAGCAGCCCAACGGGACTCTTCACAGATACGCAGTATTTT
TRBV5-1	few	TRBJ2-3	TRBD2	CASRFSGTSTDTQYF	TGCGCCAGCAGATTTAGCGGGACTAGCACAGATACGCAGTATTTT
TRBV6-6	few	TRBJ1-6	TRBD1	CASSYSPGGWNSPLHF	TGTGCCAGCAGTTACTCGCCAGGGGGGTGGAACTCACCCCTCCACTTT
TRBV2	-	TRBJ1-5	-	CASSFVDGSNQPQHF	TGTGCCAGCAGTTTTGTGGACGGGAGCAATCAGCCCCAGCATTTT
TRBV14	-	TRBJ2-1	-	CASSRVSSYNEQFF	TGTGCCAGCAGCCGGGTCAGCTCCTACAATGAGCAGTTCTTC
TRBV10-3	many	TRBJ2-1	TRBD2	CAIRGTSGRSSYNEQFF	TGTGCCATCAGGGGGACTAGCGGGAGGAGCTCCTACAATGAGCAGTTCTTC
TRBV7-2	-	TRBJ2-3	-	CASSLPGGPRPGQYF	TGTGCCAGCAGCCTACCCGGAGGGCCTAGGCCTGGGCAGTATTTT
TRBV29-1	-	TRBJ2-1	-	CSVGLGAWEQFF	TGCAGCGTTGGTCTAGGGGCCTGGGAGCAGTTCTTC
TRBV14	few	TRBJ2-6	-	CASSQVGARDISGANVLTF	TGTGCCAGCAGCCAAGTAGGGGCCCGAGACATCTCTGGGGCCAACGTCCTGACTTTC
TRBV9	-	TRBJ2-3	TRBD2	CASSVEVWGSGTHTQYF	TGTGCCAGCAGCGTAGAAGTTTGGGGTAGCGGGACACATACGCAGTATTTT
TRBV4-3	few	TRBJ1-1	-	CASSRGMGGLENTEAFF	TGCGCCAGCAGCCGCGGAATGGGGGGCCTGGAAAACACTGAAGCTTTCTTT
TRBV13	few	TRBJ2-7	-	CASSQTTSYEQYF	TGTGCCAGCAGCCAAACTACGTCCTACGAGCAGTACTTC
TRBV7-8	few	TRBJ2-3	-	CASSARRGRTDTQYF	TGTGCCAGCAGCGCGCGTCGGGGCCGCACAGATACGCAGTATTTT
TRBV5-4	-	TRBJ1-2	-	CASSLVGGVYGYTF	TGTGCCAGCAGCTTGGTCGGCGGTGTCTATGGCTACACCTTC
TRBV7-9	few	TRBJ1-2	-	CASSLLFNFNYGYTF	TGTGCCAGCAGCTTACTGTTCAACTTTAACTATGGCTACACCTTC
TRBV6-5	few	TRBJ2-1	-	CASRQRNSYNEQFF	TGTGCCAGCAGGCAGCGGAACTCCTACAATGAGCAGTTCTTC
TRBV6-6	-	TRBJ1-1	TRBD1	CASSFVGTDNTEAFF	TGTGCCAGCAGTTTCGTGGGGACAGACAACACTGAAGCTTTCTTT
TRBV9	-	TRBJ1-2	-	CASSVGSGLRGYTF	TGTGCCAGCAGCGTAGGCTCAGGTTTGAGAGGCTACACCTTC
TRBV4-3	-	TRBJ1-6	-	CASSQDGESPLHF	TGCGCCAGCAGCCAAGATGGGGAATCACCCCTCCACTTT
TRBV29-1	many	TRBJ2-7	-	CSAWTEREQYF	TGCAGCGCCTGGACAGAGAGGGAGCAGTACTTC
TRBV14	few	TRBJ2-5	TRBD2	CASSQVRPTSGVQETQYF	TGTGCCAGCAGCCAAGTTCGGCCCACTAGCGGAGTCCAAGAGACCCAGTACTTC
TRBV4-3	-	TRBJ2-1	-	CASSVTKSPGDEQFF	TGCGCCAGCAGCGTCACCAAAAGTCCAGGGGACGAGCAGTTCTTC
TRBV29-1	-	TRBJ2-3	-	CSVENGNTDTQYF	TGCAGCGTGGAGAATGGGAACACAGATACGCAGTATTTT